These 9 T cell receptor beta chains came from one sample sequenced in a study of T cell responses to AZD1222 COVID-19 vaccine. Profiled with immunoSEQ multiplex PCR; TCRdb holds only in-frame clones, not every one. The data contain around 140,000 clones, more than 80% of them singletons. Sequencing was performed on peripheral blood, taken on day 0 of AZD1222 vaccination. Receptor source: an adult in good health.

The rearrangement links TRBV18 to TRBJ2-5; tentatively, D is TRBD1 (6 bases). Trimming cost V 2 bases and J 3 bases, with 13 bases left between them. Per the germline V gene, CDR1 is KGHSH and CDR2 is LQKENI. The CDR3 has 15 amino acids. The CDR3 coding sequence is TGTGCCAGCTCACCAATGAACAGGGCGAAAGAGACCCAGTACTTC. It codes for CASSPMNRAKETQYF.

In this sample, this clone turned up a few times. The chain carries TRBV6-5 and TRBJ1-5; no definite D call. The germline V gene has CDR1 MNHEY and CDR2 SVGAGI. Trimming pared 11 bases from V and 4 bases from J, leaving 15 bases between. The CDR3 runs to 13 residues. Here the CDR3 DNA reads TGTGCCTCCCGGCAGACACTTAATCAGCCCCAGCATTTT. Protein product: CASRQTLNQPQHF.

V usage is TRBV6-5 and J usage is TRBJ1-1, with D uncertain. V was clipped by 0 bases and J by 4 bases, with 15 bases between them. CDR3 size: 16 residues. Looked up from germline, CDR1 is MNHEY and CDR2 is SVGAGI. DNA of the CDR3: TGTGCCAGCAGTTACTCGAATCGACTGGAAGCCACTGAAGCTTTCTTT. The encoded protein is CASSYSNRLEATEAFF.

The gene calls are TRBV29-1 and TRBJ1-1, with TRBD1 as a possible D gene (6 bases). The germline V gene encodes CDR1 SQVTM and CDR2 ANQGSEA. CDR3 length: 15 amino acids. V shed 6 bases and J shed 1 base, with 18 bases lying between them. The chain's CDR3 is CSVRLGGGENTEAFF. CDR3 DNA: TGCAGCGTCAGATTAGGCGGGGGCGAGAACACTGAAGCTTTCTTT.

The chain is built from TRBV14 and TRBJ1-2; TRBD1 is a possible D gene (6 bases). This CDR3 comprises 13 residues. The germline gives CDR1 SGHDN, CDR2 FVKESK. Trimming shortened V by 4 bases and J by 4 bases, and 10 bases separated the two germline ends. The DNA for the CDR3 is TGTGCCAGCAGCCTACAGGGACTCTATGGCTACACCTTC. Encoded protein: CASSLQGLYGYTF.

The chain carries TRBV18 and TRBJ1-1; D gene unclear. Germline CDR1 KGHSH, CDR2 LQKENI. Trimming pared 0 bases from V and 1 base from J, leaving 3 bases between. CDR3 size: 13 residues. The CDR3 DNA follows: TGTGCCAGCTCACCACCGGCGAACACTGAAGCTTTCTTT. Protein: CASSPPANTEAFF.

CDR3 protein: CASSLSSRVYEQYF. In nucleotides, the CDR3 is TGTGCCAGCAGCTTATCCTCCAGGGTGTACGAGCAGTACTTC. The chain joins TRBV7-9 to TRBJ2-7; tentative D call: TRBD1 (5 bases). V was shortened by 2 bases and J by 4 bases, with 12 bases between the two germline ends. From germline, CDR1 is SEHNR and CDR2 FQNEAQ (reference sequence). The CDR3 is made up of 14 amino acids.

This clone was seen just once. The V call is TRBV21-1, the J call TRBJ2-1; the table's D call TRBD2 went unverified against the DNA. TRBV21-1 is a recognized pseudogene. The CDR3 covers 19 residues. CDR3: CASSKFELAGMNPYNEQFF. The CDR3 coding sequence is TGTGCCAGCAGCAAATTCGAACTAGCGGGAATGAACCCCTACAATGAGCAGTTCTTC.

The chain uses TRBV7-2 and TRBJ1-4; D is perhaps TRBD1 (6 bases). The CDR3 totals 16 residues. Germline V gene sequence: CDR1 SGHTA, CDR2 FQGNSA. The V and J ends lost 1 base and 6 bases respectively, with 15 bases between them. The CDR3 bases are TGTGCCAGCAGCTTAGGGATGGGGGGCAAGGATGAAAAACTGTTTTTT. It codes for CASSLGMGGKDEKLFF.